What follows are 12 T cell receptor beta chains derived from one specimen sequenced in a study of blood T cell repertoires in COVID-19. Assay used: immunoSEQ multiplex PCR; TCRdb lists only in-frame clones, some missing. The sample carries tens of thousands of clones, 84% recorded once. The material sequenced was peripheral blood. These receptors were taken from a woman between 55 and 75 years old with acute or convalescent COVID-19.

This chain joins TRBV5-1 and TRBJ1-1; D uncertain. Germline loops: CDR1 SGHRS, CDR2 YFSETQ. V was clipped by 0 bases and J by 3 bases, with 12 bases between them. This CDR3 spans 15 amino acids. The CDR3 coding sequence is TGCGCCAGCAGCTTGGCGGCGGGGAGGGACACTGAAGCTTTCTTT. Its translation is CASSLAAGRDTEAFF.

The chain is built from TRBV18 and TRBJ2-2; D is possibly TRBD1 (6 bases). This CDR3 spans 16 amino acids. Trimming removed 2 bases at V and 1 base at J, with 11 bases between. The germline gives CDR1 KGHSH, CDR2 LQKENI. The CDR3 protein is CASSPIRQENTGELFF. The CDR3 region has the DNA TGTGCCAGCTCACCAATACGACAGGAGAACACCGGGGAGCTGTTTTTT. Drawing the rest from reference TRBV18 and TRBJ2-2, the complete variable domain is NAGVMQNPRHLVRRRGQEARLRCSPMKGHSHVYWYRQLPEEGLKFMVYLQKENIIDESGMPKERFSAEFPKEGPSILRIQQVVRGDSAAYFCASSPIRQENTGELFFGEGSRLTVL.

The rearrangement joins TRBV7-3 to TRBJ2-7, with D hard to call. The CDR3 is made up of 13 amino acids. The V and J ends lost 1 base and 2 bases respectively, with 6 bases between them. CDR1 SGHTA and CDR2 FQGTGA come from the germline V gene. The CDR3 here is CASSLMRPYEQYF. CDR3 bases: TGTGCCAGCAGCTTAATGCGGCCCTACGAGCAGTACTTC.

V and J are TRBV12-3 or TRBV12-4 and TRBJ1-2; D gene uncertain. V lost 7 bases and J 8 bases, leaving 14 bases between the germline ends. The CDR3 has 12 amino acids. The CDR3 protein is CASTASRGGYTF. The DNA of the CDR3 is TGTGCCAGCACCGCATCCCGGGGAGGCTACACCTTC.

The CDR3, as DNA: TGTGCCACCAGACAGACAGGGGTTAACCAGCCCCAGCATTTT. The encoded protein is CATRQTGVNQPQHF. The rearrangement joins TRBV24-1 to TRBJ1-5; 8 positions agree with TRBD1. Germline CDR1 KGHDR, CDR2 SFDVKD. V gave up 7 bases and J gave up 7 bases; unmatched junction bases: 8. This CDR3 spans 14 amino acids.

This chain joins TRBV24-1 and TRBJ2-1, with D maybe TRBD2 (6 bases). This CDR3 has 16 residues. The germline CDR1 and CDR2 sequences are KGHDR and SFDVKD. With 2 bases removed from V and 2 bases from J, the gap between germline ends came to 12 bases. The CDR3 reads CATSDSGGSTYNEQFF. As DNA, the CDR3 is TGTGCCACCAGTGATTCTGGAGGGAGCACCTACAATGAGCAGTTCTTC.

J is TRBJ2-7 and V is TRBV6-5, with TRBD1 matching 8 bases. The CDR3 totals 15 residues. CDR1 and CDR2 (germline): MNHEY, SVGAGI. V lost 6 bases, J lost 2 bases, and 9 bases stayed unmatched. DNA of the CDR3: TGTGCCAGCAGACCCTTCCCGGGACAGGCCTACGAGCAGTACTTC. This gives the protein CASRPFPGQAYEQYF.

The rearrangement links TRBV6-1 to TRBJ2-3; possibly TRBD1 for D (6 bases). V was pared by 0 bases and J by 0 bases, with 16 bases between. CDR1 MNHNS and CDR2 SASEGT come from the germline V gene. The CDR3 covers 18 residues. Here the CDR3 DNA reads TGTGCCAGCAGTGAAGCGATGGGACACTTAACTAGCACAGATACGCAGTATTTT. It encodes CASSEAMGHLTSTDTQYF.

This sequence joins TRBV11-2 and TRBJ2-5; 7 nucleotides match TRBD1. There are 13 residues in the CDR3. Trimming removed 4 bases from V and 7 bases from J; junction bases left unmatched: 6. Germline V gene sequence: CDR1 SGHAT, CDR2 FQNNGV. Here the CDR3 DNA reads TGTGCCAGCAGCTCGGACAGGACGTGGACCCAGTACTTC. It codes for CASSSDRTWTQYF.

The DNA of the CDR3 is TGTGCCAGCAGCTCCTTGCGGTACTCCTACAATGAGCAGTTCTTC. Its protein is CASSSLRYSYNEQFF. The chain recombines TRBV11-1 with TRBJ2-1; D is uncertain. The germline V gene has CDR1 SGHAT and CDR2 FQDESV (reference sequence). The germline V and J ends were trimmed by 4 bases and 0 bases, with 10 bases remaining between them. CDR3 length: 15 amino acids.

This clone has a handful of counts. This chain joins TRBV29-1 and TRBJ2-7, with 10 bases lining up with TRBD2. CDR3 length: 13 amino acids. Trimming at V came to 6 bases and at J to 4 bases, leaving 6 bases not matched to a gene. CDR1 and CDR2 from the germline V gene are SQVTM and ANQGSEA. DNA of the CDR3: TGCAGCGTAGCCGGGACTAGCGATTACGAGCAGTACTTC. This sequence encodes CSVAGTSDYEQYF.

This clone was seen a handful of times. The chain employs TRBV5-1 and TRBJ1-1; TRBD1 matches at 7 bases. V lost 2 bases to trimming and J lost 0 bases; unmatched junction nucleotides: 1. This CDR3 region has 14 residues. Germline V gene sequence: CDR1 SGHRS, CDR2 YFSETQ. The CDR3 DNA sequence: TGCGCCAGCAGCTTTCAGGGGGTGAACACTGAAGCTTTCTTT. It specifies CASSFQGVNTEAFF.